Each of the 20 T cell receptor beta chains below was sequenced from the same sample in a study of identical twins (TCRdb year 2016). The library was obtained by 5' RACE. The listed sequencing device is Illumina HiSeq 2000. The public reads were reprocessed in TCRdb via fastp at Q25 and MiXCR, keeping in-frame beta chains. One record per CDR3 amino acid sequence lists the most common genes and DNA. This sample has 450,000 to 650,000 distinct CDR3 sequences in its table, and around 9.6% of those were observed once. Jointly, the top ten make up approximately 3.2% of the sample. This same sample was also part of a study on yellow fever vaccine responses in identical twins.

Sequenced input: PBMCs. Receptor source: a woman aged 18-29 years in good health.

Ten or more counts support this clonotype. The chain carries TRBV27 and TRBJ2-7; 10 positions agree with TRBD1. The CDR3 is 15 amino acids. The V segment lost 4 bases and the J segment 2 bases; nucleotides outside the gene matches: 5. Per the germline V gene, CDR1 is MNHEY and CDR2 is SMNVEV (reference sequence). Here the CDR3 reads CASSSGQGLAYEQYF. The DNA for the CDR3 is TGTGCCAGCAGTTCGGGACAGGGGTTAGCCTACGAGCAGTACTTC.

In its sample, this clonotype was seen a few times. The chain joins TRBV6-1 to TRBJ2-5; 12 bases agree with TRBD1. V was pared by 7 bases and J by 4 bases, with 4 bases of the junction left unmatched. The CDR3 covers 14 residues. From germline, CDR1 is MNHNS and CDR2 SASEGT. CDR3 protein: CASNRDRGRETQYF. The CDR3 DNA sequence: TGTGCCAGCAACCGGGACAGGGGGCGAGAGACCCAGTACTTC.

At least ten counts were recorded for this clonotype. CDR3 amino acids: CASSLGGGASGEQYF. CDR3 DNA sequence: TGTGCCAGCAGTTTAGGGGGGGGCGCTTCTGGCGAGCAGTACTTC. The chain links TRBV12-3 or TRBV12-4 to TRBJ2-7, with D possibly matching TRBD2 (7 bases). The CDR3 extends over 15 amino acids. V lost 1 base and J lost 6, with 16 bases in between.

Only a few counts were recorded for this clonotype. J is TRBJ2-5 and V is TRBV3-1; 11 positions match TRBD2. J was trimmed by 3 bases and V by 6 bases; bases with no gene match: 6. The CDR3 totals 15 residues. Germline V gene data show CDR1 as LGHDT and CDR2 as YNNKEL (reference sequence). CDR3 sequence reads: CASRLSSGGEETQYF. The CDR3 DNA follows: TGTGCCAGCAGATTAAGTAGCGGGGGGGAAGAGACCCAGTACTTC.

This clonotype was detected ten times or more. The gene calls are TRBV7-3 and TRBJ2-3; 9 bases line up with TRBD2. This CDR3 has 16 amino acids. Trimming removed 2 bases from V and 6 bases from J; junction bases left unmatched: 9. From germline, CDR1 is SGHTA and CDR2 FQGTGA. The CDR3 protein is CASSLRGGGAADTQYF. CDR3 bases: TGTGCCAGCAGCTTACGGGGCGGGGGGGCGGCGGATACGCAGTATTTT.

This chain links TRBV5-5 with TRBJ2-5, with D perhaps TRBD1 (6 bases). The CDR3 sequence is 15 residues long. With 2 bases removed from V and 5 bases from J, the gap between germline ends came to 16 bases. Germline V lookup: CDR1 SGHKS, CDR2 YYEKEE (reference sequence). CDR3 in DNA: TGTGCCAGCAGCTTCCGACAGGCCACACGTGAGACCCAGTACTTC. Amino acids: CASSFRQATRETQYF.

V gene TRBV7-9 combines with J gene TRBJ1-5; D gene unclear. The CDR3 has 13 residues. V was clipped by 4 bases and J by 7 bases, with 11 bases between them. Germline-derived CDR1 and CDR2 are SEHNR and FQNEAQ (reference sequence). The CDR3 protein is CASSYQAGQPQHF. CDR3 nucleotides: TGTGCCAGCAGCTACCAAGCGGGGCAGCCCCAGCATTTT.

The V call is TRBV9, the J call TRBJ2-5; 10 bases match TRBD2. The germline gives CDR1 SGDLS, CDR2 YYNGEE. V dropped 0 bases and J dropped 3; count of bases not matched to a gene: 5. The CDR3 consists of 16 residues. The CDR3 sequence: CASSVGLAGAEETQYF. The CDR3 coding sequence is TGTGCCAGCAGCGTAGGCCTAGCGGGGGCGGAAGAGACCCAGTACTTC.

This clonotype was seen ten or more times. The chain is built from TRBV10-2 and TRBJ2-7; the D is unclear. The germline CDR1 and CDR2 sequences are WSHSY and SAAADI. The CDR3 length is 14 residues. Trimming removed 0 bases from V and 3 bases from J, with 9 bases in between. The CDR3 region is CASSESRWSYEQYF. As DNA, the CDR3 is TGCGCCAGCAGTGAGTCTAGGTGGAGCTACGAGCAGTACTTC.

This clonotype was detected only once. The V call is TRBV10-1, the J call TRBJ2-7, with D possibly TRBD1 on 6 matching bases. The V gene's germline CDR1 is WNHNN and CDR2 SYGVQD (reference sequence). This CDR3 has 14 residues. Trimming took off 1 base at V and 0 bases at J, with 7 bases between the two ends. CDR3 DNA sequence: TGCGCCAGCAGTGAGTGGACAGTCTCCTACGAGCAGTACTTC. Translated, it gives CASSEWTVSYEQYF.

This clonotype was detected only a few times. The CDR3 loop reads CASRDQTSGTLNEQFF. As DNA, the CDR3 is TGTGCCAGCAGGGATCAGACTAGCGGGACTCTCAATGAGCAGTTCTTC. J is TRBJ2-1 and V is TRBV12-3 or TRBV12-4; 11 bases match TRBD2. The CDR3 totals 16 residues. Unmatched junction bases numbered 10, after V lost 6 bases and J lost 6 bases.

The chain has TRBV28 and TRBJ2-3, with a possible D match to TRBD1 (7 bases). The CDR3 has 15 residues. V lost 5 bases to trimming and J lost 1 base, with 13 bases between them. In germline, CDR1 is MDHEN, CDR2 SYDVKM. The CDR3 loop reads CASSRGGGGTDTQYF. CDR3 DNA sequence: TGTGCCAGCAGTCGAGGGGGCGGGGGCACAGATACGCAGTATTTT.

This clonotype was observed a handful of times. This chain links TRBV20-1 with TRBJ2-7; no clear D. The germline gives CDR1 DFQATT, CDR2 SNEGSKA (reference sequence). This CDR3 is 14 amino acids long. The ends were cut back, 1 base at V and 1 base at J, with 11 bases in the middle. CDR3: CSARAPRRSYEQYF. DNA of the CDR3: TGCAGTGCTAGAGCCCCCAGGCGATCCTACGAGCAGTACTTC.

Only a few counts were recorded for this clonotype. V is TRBV15 and J is TRBJ2-3; 12 bases align to TRBD1. With V trimmed by 0 bases and J by 0 bases, 16 bases remained unmatched. The CDR3 contains 22 residues. The germline V gene has CDR1 LNHNV and CDR2 YYDKDF (reference sequence). CDR3 in amino acids: CATSRERGDRGRWASSTDTQYF. The CDR3 nucleotides read TGTGCCACCAGCAGAGAAAGAGGGGACAGGGGGCGTTGGGCCTCTAGCACAGATACGCAGTATTTT. Together with reference TRBV15 and TRBJ2-3, the CDR3 gives the full variable domain: DAMVIQNPRYQVTQFGKPVTLSCSQTLNHNVMYWYQQKSSQAPKLLFHYYDKDFNNEADTPDNFQSRRPNTSFCFLDIRSPGLGDTAMYLCATSRERGDRGRWASSTDTQYFGPGTRLTVL.

V and J are TRBV25-1 and TRBJ2-6; 10 bases match TRBD1. Germline CDR1 MGHDK, CDR2 SYGVNS. Germline trimming cut 2 bases from V and 0 bases from J; bases unmatched to any gene: 7. The CDR3 contains 19 residues. CDR3 sequence (DNA): TGTGCCAGCAGTGAACTAGACAGGGGGCTAACCTCTGGGGCCAACGTCCTGACTTTC. This encodes CASSELDRGLTSGANVLTF.

This clonotype has at least ten counts. This chain uses TRBV20-1 with TRBJ2-1, with D hard to call. Looked up from germline, CDR1 is DFQATT and CDR2 is SNEGSKA (reference sequence). V was pared by 6 bases and J by 9 bases, with 12 bases between. The CDR3 sequence is 11 residues long. As DNA, the CDR3 is TGCAGTGCCACGGAAGAAACTGAGCAGTTCTTC. It is translated as CSATEETEQFF.

This clonotype turned up a few times. The CDR3 DNA follows: TGTGCCAGCAGCCAGGGATCCGTTACAACCAACTCTGGAAACACCATATATTTT. Its translation: CASSQGSVTTNSGNTIYF. This chain connects TRBV4-2 to TRBJ1-3, with no clear D. V lost 3 bases and J 0 bases, leaving 18 bases between the germline ends. This CDR3 spans 18 amino acids. Germline V gene lookup returns CDR1 LGHNA and CDR2 YNFKEQ.

This chain links TRBV20-1 with TRBJ2-7; D is unresolved. Germline V lookup: CDR1 DFQATT, CDR2 SNEGSKA (reference sequence). The CDR3 totals 11 residues. Deletions cut 2 bases from V and 5 bases from J, with 7 bases between. CDR3 bases: TGCAGTGCTAGACCCGGCCACGAGCAGTACTTC. It specifies CSARPGHEQYF.

Only a few counts were recorded for this clonotype. The gene calls are TRBV28 and TRBJ2-1; 7 bases are a match to TRBD2. V was pared by 0 bases and J by 5 bases, with 4 bases of the junction left unmatched. Germline CDR1 MDHEN, CDR2 SYDVKM. This CDR3 comprises 15 residues. CDR3: CASSLWLAADNEQFF. CDR3 in DNA: TGTGCCAGCAGTTTATGGCTAGCGGCCGACAATGAGCAGTTCTTC.

This clonotype was recorded at least ten times. This chain connects TRBV27 to TRBJ1-2; possibly TRBD1 for D (6 bases). The germline gives CDR1 MNHEY, CDR2 SMNVEV (reference sequence). The V end was cut by 3 bases, the J end by 7 bases, with 15 bases between. The length of the CDR3 is 14 residues. The CDR3 protein is CASSFRAGEGGYTF. The CDR3 region has the DNA TGTGCCAGCAGTTTTAGGGCAGGGGAGGGTGGCTACACCTTC.